The present T cell receptor (beta chain) was sequenced within a study of T cell responses to AZD1222 COVID-19 vaccine (dated by TCRdb to about 2021). About the full investigation: Because spike-specific TCR depth and breadth did not differ between the two schedules, AZD1222 recipients who got a second dose at roughly 4 weeks were pooled with those who got a second dose at roughly 12 weeks. A total of about 250 trial participants underwent TCR sequencing, of whom roughly 210 had received two doses of AZD1222 and around 26 had received two doses of the MenACWY control vaccine. Trial participants were enrolled by age into subgroups of 18-55, 56-69 and 70-plus years, and around 140, 26 and 57 TCR-sequenced participants, respectively, were included in these subgroups. The full study reports these points: The vaccine-associated CD4 TCRs covered the entire spike protein, and the dominant responses fell in regions 160-218 and 743-854. Conclusions about previously exposed vaccinees were limited because only six AZD1222 recipients were SARS-CoV-2 seropositive at baseline. The 56-69-year group was small, and its depth increase did not reach significance, likely because of low power. Reportedly, close to half of the unique spike-specific TCRs recognized epitopes lying outside the regions that are mutated in the B.1.351 and B.1.1.7 variants. Participants were mostly white British and included more females than males, and it was suggested by the authors that clonal diversity may have been underestimated. A significant rise in spike-specific TCR breadth and depth was observed after two AZD1222 doses relative to day 0 and relative to MenACWY recipients. No day 14 peak-response samples were available, so repertoires were characterized only after the peak T cell response.

This clone counts as medium-sized (0.01 to 0.1%). Its antigen remains undetermined. No much larger clone is present one base from it, and per-base qualities are unavailable. According to the study, the label for this sample's time point signals: baseline before first vaccination. The vaccinee samples were drawn from two UK trials, COV001 and COV002, one of which was a single-blind randomized controlled phase 2/3 trial testing AZD1222 (ChAdOx1 nCoV-19) in healthy adults. For TCRbeta chain sequencing, PBMC samples were collected from trial participants at day 0 and at day 28 after the second dose. The CDR3 regions of human TCRbeta chains were analyzed by immunosequencing. The study's own analysis went as follows. Repertoire TCRs were matched against a reference library of SARS-CoV-2-specific TCRs generated with the MIRA antigen-specificity platform. Breadth meant the fraction of unique TCRs that were SARS-CoV-2-associated, whereas depth meant the fraction of total T cells that were SARS-CoV-2-associated. Using the MIRA data, each spike-specific TCR was assigned both to the spike region to which the TCR was reactive and to a CD4 or CD8 class. Log10-transformed breadth and depth values were compared by one-way ANOVA with Sidak's multiple comparisons tests. Not all clones reach the TCRdb copy of this immuneACCESS table, which keeps in-frame sequences only. Checked studies attribute under half of the gap to unresolved V genes and leave the rest unexplained. That table gives V, J and clone size, and the DNA gave D and trimming. The sample table lists 130,000 to 150,000 clones, approximately 90% of them with a count of one. Of the sample, over 13% is held by the ten largest clones.

V and J are trimmed by 3 bases and 6 bases, and the gene matches miss 5 bases of the junction. The CDR3 has 13 amino acids, counting the end cysteine and phenylalanine. Solely the CDR3 DNA is kept, with 39 bases framed from the first base. Via the germline V gene, CDR1 is MGHRA and CDR2 YSYEKL. This sample comprised peripheral blood, obtained on day 0 of AZD1222 vaccination. The rearrangement combines TRBV4-1 with TRBJ2-7; 7 of the junction bases match TRBD1. The receptor was isolated from an adult in good health. The nucleotide sequence is given as TGCGCCAGCAGCCAGAGCGGACAGGCCGAGCAGTACTTC. It translates as CASSQSGQAEQYF.